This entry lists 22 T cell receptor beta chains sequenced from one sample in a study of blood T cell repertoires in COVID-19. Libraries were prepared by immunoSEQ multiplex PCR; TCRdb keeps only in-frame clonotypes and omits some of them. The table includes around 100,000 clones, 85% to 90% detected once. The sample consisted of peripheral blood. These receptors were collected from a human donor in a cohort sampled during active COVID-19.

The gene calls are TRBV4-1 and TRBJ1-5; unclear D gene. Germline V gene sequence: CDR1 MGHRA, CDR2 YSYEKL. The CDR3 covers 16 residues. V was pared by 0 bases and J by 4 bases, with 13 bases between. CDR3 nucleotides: TGCGCCAGCAGCCAAGATCTAGCTTCAGGTAATCAGCCCCAGCATTTT. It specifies CASSQDLASGNQPQHF.

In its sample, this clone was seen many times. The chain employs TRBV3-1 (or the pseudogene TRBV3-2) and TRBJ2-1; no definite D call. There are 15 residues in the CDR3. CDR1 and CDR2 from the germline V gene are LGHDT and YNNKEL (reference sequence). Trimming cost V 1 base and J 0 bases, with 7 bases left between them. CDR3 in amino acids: CASSQALVSYNEQFF. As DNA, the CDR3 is TGTGCCAGCAGCCAAGCACTCGTCTCCTACAATGAGCAGTTCTTC.

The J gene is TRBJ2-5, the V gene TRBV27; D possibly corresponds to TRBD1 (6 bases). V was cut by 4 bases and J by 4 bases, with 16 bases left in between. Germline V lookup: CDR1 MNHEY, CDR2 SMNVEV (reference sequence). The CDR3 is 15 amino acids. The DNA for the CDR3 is TGTGCCAGCAGTTACTGGGACACCTTGGGAGAGACCCAGTACTTC. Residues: CASSYWDTLGETQYF.

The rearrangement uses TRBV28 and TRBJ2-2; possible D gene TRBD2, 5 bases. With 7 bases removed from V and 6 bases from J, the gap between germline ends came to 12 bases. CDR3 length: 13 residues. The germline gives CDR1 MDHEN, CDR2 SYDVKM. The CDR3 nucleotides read TGTGCCAGCACCCCCTTGGAGGCCGGGGAGCTGTTTTTT. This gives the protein CASTPLEAGELFF.

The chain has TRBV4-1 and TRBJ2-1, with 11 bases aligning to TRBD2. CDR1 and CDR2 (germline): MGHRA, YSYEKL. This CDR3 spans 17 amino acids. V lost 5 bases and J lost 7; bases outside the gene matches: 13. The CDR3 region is CASSLGPGTSGRNEQFF. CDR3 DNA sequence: TGCGCCAGCAGCTTAGGACCCGGGACTAGCGGAAGGAATGAGCAGTTCTTC.

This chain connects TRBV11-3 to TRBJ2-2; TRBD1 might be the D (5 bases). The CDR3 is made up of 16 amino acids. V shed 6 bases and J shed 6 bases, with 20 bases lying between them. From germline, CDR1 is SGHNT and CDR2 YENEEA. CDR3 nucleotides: TGTGCCAGCAGTCACGACAGAAAACTGACCCCCGGGGAGCTGTTTTTT. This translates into CASSHDRKLTPGELFF. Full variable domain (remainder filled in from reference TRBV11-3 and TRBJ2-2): EAGVVQSPRYKIIEKKQPVAFWCNPISGHNTLYWYLQNLGQGPELLIRYENEEAVDDSQLPKDRFSAERLKGVDSTLKIQPAELGDSAVYLCASSHDRKLTPGELFFGEGSRLTVL.

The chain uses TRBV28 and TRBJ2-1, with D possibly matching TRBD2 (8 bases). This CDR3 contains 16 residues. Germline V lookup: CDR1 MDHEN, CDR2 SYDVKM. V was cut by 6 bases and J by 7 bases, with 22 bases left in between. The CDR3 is CASRHGGETGKNEQFF. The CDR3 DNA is TGTGCCAGCAGGCACGGGGGGGAGACAGGGAAGAATGAGCAGTTCTTC.

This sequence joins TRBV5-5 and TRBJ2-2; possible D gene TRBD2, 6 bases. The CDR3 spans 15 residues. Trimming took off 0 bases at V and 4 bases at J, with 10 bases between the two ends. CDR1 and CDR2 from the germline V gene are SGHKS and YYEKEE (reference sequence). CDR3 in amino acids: CASSLEEGSTGELFF. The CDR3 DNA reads TGTGCCAGCAGCTTGGAGGAGGGGAGCACCGGGGAGCTGTTTTTT. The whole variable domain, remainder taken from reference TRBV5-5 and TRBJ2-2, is DAGVTQSPTHLIKTRGQQVTLRCSPISGHKSVSWYQQVLGQGPQFIFQYYEKEERGRGNFPDRFSARQFPNYSSELNVNALLLGDSALYLCASSLEEGSTGELFFGEGSRLTVL.

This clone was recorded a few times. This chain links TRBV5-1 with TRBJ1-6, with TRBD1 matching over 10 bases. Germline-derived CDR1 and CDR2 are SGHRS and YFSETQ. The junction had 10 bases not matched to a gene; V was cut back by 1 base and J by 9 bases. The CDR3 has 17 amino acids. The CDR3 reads CASSLPRTGGEGSPLHF. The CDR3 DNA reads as TGCGCCAGCAGCTTGCCTCGGACAGGGGGAGAAGGTTCACCCCTCCACTTT.

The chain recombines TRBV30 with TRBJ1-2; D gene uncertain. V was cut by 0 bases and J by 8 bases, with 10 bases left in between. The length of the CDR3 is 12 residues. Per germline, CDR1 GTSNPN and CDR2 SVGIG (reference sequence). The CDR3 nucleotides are TGTGCCTGGAGTGTACCCCCCGGGGGCTACACCTTC. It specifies CAWSVPPGGYTF.

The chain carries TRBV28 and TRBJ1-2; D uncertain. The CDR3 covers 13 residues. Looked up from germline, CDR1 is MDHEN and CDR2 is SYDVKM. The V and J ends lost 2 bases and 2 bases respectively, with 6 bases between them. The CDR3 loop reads CASSLLRNYGYTF. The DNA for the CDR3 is TGTGCCAGCAGTTTACTACGCAACTATGGCTACACCTTC.

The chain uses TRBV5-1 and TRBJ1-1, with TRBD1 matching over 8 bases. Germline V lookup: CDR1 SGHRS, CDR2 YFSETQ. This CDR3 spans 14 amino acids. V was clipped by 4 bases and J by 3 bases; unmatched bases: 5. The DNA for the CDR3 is TGCGCCAGCAGCATACTGACAGGGGACACTGAAGCTTTCTTT. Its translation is CASSILTGDTEAFF.

As DNA, the CDR3 is TGCGCCAGCAGCCAAGATGTCACAAACACTGAAGCTTTCTTT. As protein: CASSQDVTNTEAFF. The chain uses TRBV4-3 and TRBJ1-1; D is undetermined. The CDR3 length is 14 residues. Looked up from germline, CDR1 is LGHNA and CDR2 is YSLEER. Trimming took off 0 bases at V and 2 bases at J, with 7 bases between the two ends.

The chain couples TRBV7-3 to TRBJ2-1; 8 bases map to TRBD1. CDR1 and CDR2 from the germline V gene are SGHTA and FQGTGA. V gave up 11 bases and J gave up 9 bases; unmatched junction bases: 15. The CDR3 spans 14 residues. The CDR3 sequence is CASARDRPPSEQFF. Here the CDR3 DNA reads TGTGCCTCAGCACGGGACAGGCCTCCCAGTGAGCAGTTCTTC. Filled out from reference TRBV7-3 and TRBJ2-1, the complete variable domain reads GAGVSQTPSNKVTEKGKYVELRCDPISGHTALYWYRQSLGQGPEFLIYFQGTGAADDSGLPNDRFFAVRPEGSVSTLKIQRTERGDSAVYLCASARDRPPSEQFFGPGTRLTVL.

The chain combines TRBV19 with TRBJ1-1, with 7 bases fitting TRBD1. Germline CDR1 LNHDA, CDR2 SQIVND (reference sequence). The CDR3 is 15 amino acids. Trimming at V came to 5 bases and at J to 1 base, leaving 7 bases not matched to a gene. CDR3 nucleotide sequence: TGTGCCAGTAGTGCGAAGACAGGGCGGAACACTGAAGCTTTCTTT. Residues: CASSAKTGRNTEAFF.

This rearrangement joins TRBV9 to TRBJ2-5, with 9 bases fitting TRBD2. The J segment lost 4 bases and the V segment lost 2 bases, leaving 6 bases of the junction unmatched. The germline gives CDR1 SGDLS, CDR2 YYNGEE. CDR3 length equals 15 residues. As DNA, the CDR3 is TGTGCCAGCAGCGTTGCGGGAGGGCCTCTAGAGACCCAGTACTTC. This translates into CASSVAGGPLETQYF.

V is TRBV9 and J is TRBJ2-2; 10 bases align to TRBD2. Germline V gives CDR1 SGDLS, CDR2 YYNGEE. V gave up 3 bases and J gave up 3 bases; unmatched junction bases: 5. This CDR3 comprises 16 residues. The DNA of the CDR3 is TGTGCCAGCAGCGAAGCGGGGGGGCCTTACACCGGGGAGCTGTTTTTT. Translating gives CASSEAGGPYTGELFF.

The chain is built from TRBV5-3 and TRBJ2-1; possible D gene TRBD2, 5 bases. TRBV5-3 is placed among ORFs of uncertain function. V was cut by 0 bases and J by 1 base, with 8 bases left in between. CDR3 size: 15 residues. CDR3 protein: CARSLVLESYNEQFF. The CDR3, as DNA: TGTGCCAGAAGCTTGGTACTAGAGTCCTACAATGAGCAGTTCTTC.

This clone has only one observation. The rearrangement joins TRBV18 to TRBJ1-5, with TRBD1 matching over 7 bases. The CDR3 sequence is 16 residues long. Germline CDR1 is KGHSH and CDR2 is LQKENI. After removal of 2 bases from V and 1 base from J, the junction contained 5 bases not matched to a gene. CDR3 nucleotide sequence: TGTGCCAGCTCACCATCAGGGGGTGGGAGCAATCAGCCCCAGCATTTT. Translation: CASSPSGGGSNQPQHF.

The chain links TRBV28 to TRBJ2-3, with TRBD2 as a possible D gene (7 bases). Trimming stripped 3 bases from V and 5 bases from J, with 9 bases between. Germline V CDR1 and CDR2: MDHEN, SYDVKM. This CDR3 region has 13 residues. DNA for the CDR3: TGTGCCAGCAGTTTGAGGGGGGGAGATACGCAGTATTTT. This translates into CASSLRGGDTQYF. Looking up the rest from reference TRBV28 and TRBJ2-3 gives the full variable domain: DVKVTQSSRYLVKRTGEKVFLECVQDMDHENMFWYRQDPGLGLRLIYFSYDVKMKEKGDIPEGYSVSREKKERFSLILESASTNQTSMYLCASSLRGGDTQYFGPGTRLTVL.

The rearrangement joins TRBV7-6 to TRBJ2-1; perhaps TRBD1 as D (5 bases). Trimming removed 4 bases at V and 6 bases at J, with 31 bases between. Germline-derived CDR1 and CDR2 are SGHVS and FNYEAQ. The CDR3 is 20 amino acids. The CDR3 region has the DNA TGTGCCAGCAGCTACAAAAATGTCTTTCTTGGGGCCCAATTGAGCAATGAGCAGTTCTTC. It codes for CASSYKNVFLGAQLSNEQFF.

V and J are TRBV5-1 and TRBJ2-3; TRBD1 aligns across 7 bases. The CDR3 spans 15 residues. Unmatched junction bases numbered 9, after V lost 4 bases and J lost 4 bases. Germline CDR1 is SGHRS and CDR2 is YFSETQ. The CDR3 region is CASSRKMGQPDTQYF. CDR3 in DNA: TGCGCCAGCAGCCGGAAGATGGGACAGCCAGATACGCAGTATTTT.